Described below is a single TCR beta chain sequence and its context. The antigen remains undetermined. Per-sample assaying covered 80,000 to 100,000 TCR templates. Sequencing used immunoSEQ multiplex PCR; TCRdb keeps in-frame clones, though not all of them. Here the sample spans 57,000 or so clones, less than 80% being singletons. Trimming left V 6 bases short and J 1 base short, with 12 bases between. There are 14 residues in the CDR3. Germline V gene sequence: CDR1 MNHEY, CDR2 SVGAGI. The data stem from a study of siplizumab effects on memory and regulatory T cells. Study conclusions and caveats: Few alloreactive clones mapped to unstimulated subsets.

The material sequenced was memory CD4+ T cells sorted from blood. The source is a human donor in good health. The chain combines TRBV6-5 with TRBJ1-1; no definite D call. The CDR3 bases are TGTGCCAGCAGCCGCCATTCACAGAACACTGAAGCTTTCTTT. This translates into CASSRHSQNTEAFF.